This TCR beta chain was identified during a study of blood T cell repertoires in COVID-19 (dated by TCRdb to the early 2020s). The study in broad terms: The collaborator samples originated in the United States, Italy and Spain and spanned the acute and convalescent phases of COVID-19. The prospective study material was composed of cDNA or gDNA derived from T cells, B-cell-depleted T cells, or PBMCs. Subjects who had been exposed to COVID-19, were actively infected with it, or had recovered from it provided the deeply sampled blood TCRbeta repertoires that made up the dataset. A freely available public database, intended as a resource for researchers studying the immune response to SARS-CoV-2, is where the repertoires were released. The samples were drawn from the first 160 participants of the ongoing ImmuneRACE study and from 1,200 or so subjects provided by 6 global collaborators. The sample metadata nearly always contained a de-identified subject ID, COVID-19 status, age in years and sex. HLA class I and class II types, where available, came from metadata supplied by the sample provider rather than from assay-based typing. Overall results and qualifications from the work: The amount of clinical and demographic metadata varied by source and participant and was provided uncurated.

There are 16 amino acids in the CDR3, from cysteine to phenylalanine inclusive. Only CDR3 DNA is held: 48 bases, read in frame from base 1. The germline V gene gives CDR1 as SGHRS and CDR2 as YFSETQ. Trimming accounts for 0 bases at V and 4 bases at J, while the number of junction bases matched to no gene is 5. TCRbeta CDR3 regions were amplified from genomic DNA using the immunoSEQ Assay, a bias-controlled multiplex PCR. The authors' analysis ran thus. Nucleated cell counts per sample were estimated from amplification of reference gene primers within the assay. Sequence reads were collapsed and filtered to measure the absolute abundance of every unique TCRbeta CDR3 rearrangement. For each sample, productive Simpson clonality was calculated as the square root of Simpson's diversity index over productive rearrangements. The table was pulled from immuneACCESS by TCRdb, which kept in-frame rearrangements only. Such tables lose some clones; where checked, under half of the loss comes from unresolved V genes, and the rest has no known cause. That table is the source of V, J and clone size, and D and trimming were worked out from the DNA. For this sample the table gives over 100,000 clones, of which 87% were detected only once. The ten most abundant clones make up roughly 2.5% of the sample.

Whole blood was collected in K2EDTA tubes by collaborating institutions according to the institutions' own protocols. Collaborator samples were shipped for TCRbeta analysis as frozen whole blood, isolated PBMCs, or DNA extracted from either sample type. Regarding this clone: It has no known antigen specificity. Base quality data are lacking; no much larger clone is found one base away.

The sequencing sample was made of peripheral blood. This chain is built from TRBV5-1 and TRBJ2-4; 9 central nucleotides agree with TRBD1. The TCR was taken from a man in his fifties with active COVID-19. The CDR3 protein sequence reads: CASSLDGGQGKNIQYF. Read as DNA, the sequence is TGCGCCAGCAGCTTGGATGGGGGACAGGGAAAAAACATTCAGTACTTC.